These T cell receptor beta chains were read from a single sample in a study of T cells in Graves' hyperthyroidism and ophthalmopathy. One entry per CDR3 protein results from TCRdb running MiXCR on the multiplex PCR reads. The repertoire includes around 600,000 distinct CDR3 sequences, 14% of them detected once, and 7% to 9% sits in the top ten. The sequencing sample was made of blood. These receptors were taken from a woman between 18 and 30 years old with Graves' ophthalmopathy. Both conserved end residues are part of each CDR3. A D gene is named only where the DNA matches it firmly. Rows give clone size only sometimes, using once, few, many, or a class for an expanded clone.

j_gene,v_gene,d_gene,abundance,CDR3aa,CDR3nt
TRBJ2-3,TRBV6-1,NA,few,CASREGVGDTQYF,TGTGCCAGCAGGGAGGGGGTGGGAGATACGCAGTATTTT
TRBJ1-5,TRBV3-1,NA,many,CASSQDRAQPQHF,TGTGCCAGCAGCCAAGATAGGGCTCAGCCCCAGCATTTT
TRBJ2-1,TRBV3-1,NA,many,CASSQGGTRLNNEQFF,TGTGCCAGCAGCCAAGGTGGGACCAGGCTCAACAATGAGCAGTTCTTC
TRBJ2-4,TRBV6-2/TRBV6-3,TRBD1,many,CASSPRDRGVDIQYF,TGTGCCAGCAGTCCCCGGGACAGGGGGGTCGACATTCAGTACTTC
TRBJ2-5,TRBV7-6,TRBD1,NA,CASDVGFVQGVGETQYF,TGTGCCAGCGACGTGGGGTTCGTACAGGGGGTTGGAGAGACCCAGTACTTC
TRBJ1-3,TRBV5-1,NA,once,CASSLVEPLGNTIYF,TGCGCCAGCAGCTTGGTGGAGCCTCTTGGAAACACCATATATTTT
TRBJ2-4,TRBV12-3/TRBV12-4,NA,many,CASSQGGLAIAKNIQYF,TGTGCCAGCAGCCAAGGTGGGCTAGCTATAGCCAAAAACATTCAGTACTTC
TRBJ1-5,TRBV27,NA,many,CASSLSGASNQPQHF,TGTGCCAGCAGTTTATCAGGGGCTAGCAATCAGCCCCAGCATTTT
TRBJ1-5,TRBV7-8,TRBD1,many,CASSTLGQGNQPQHF,TGTGCCAGCAGCACCCTGGGACAGGGAAATCAGCCCCAGCATTTT
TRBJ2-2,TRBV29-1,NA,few,CSVRGGGGLVGELFF,TGCAGCGTCCGAGGAGGGGGCGGATTGGTCGGGGAGCTGTTTTTT
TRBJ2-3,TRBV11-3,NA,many,CASSLGRTETSTDTQYF,TGTGCCAGCAGCTTAGGGCGGACGGAGACTAGCACAGATACGCAGTATTTT
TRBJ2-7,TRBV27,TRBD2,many,CASRRITSGSFYEQYF,TGTGCCAGCAGGAGAATAACTAGCGGGAGTTTTTACGAGCAGTACTTC
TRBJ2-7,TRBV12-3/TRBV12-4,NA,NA,CASSTGLRSSYEQYF,TGTGCCAGCAGCACCGGACTACGCAGCTCCTACGAGCAGTACTTC
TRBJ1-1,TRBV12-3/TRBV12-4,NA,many,CASSLAWDATEAFF,TGTGCCAGCAGTTTAGCGTGGGACGCCACTGAAGCTTTCTTT
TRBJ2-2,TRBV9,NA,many,CASSVGPGGGELFF,TGTGCCAGCAGCGTAGGCCCAGGCGGCGGGGAGCTGTTTTTT
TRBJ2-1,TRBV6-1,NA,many,CASRGIRGRNEQFF,TGTGCCAGCAGGGGTATCAGGGGAAGGAATGAGCAGTTCTTC
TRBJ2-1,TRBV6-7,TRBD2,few,CAISTSPNEQFF,TGTGCCATCTCGACTAGCCCCAATGAGCAGTTCTTC
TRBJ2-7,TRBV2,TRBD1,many,CASSEALPGTGVGEQYF,TGTGCCAGCAGTGAAGCGCTTCCAGGGACAGGGGTGGGCGAGCAGTACTTC
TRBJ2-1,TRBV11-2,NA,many,CASSYRVNEQFF,TGTGCCAGCAGCTATAGGGTAAATGAGCAGTTCTTC
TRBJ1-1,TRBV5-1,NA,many,CASSEWGANTEAFF,TGCGCCAGCAGCGAATGGGGAGCGAACACTGAAGCTTTCTTT
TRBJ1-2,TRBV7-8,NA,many,CASSSTPRGLSNYGYTF,TGTGCCAGCAGCTCAACACCGCGGGGCTTAAGTAACTATGGCTACACCTTC
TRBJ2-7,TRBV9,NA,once,CASSVGGNSYEQYF,TGTGCCAGCAGCGTAGGGGGTAACTCCTACGAGCAGTACTTC